Listed here are 6 T cell receptor beta chains from one sample, sequenced in a study of blood T cell repertoires in COVID-19. Assay used: immunoSEQ multiplex PCR; TCRdb lists only in-frame clones, some missing. Of roughly 180,000 clones listed, more than 80% are singletons. The sequenced sample was peripheral blood. The receptor source for this set is a woman in her sixties or seventies with acute or convalescent COVID-19.

This chain joins TRBV6-6 and TRBJ2-7, with 15 bases that match TRBD2. The CDR3 covers 16 residues. Germline V gives CDR1 MNHNY, CDR2 SVGAGI (reference sequence). With V trimmed by 6 bases and J by 2 bases, 5 bases remained unmatched. The DNA for the CDR3 is TGTGCCAGCAGGCCCGGACTAGCGGGAGGGCCCTACGAGCAGTACTTC. This codes for CASRPGLAGGPYEQYF.

The chain is built from TRBV28 and TRBJ1-5, with a tentative D call TRBD1 (6 bases). V was pared by 6 bases and J by 3 bases, with 15 bases between. This CDR3 spans 15 amino acids. Germline V gene lookup returns CDR1 MDHEN and CDR2 SYDVKM. As DNA, the CDR3 is TGTGCCAGCAGCATTGGGGGCTTGTACAATCAGCCCCAGCATTTT. Residues: CASSIGGLYNQPQHF.

The chain couples TRBV7-9 to TRBJ2-1; 11 positions agree with TRBD2. The CDR3 has 14 amino acids. J was trimmed by 4 bases and V by 8 bases; bases with no gene match: 4. Germline loops: CDR1 SEHNR, CDR2 FQNEAQ (reference sequence). The CDR3 sequence is CASPGTSGYNEQFF. The CDR3 DNA reads TGTGCCAGCCCCGGGACTAGCGGATACAATGAGCAGTTCTTC.

The rearrangement links TRBV3-1 (or the pseudogene TRBV3-2) to TRBJ2-7; 9 positions match TRBD2. The germline V gene has CDR1 LGHDT and CDR2 YNNKEL (reference sequence). With V trimmed by 1 base and J by 2 bases, 3 bases remained unmatched. The CDR3 covers 15 residues. The CDR3 protein is CASSQGPSGTYEQYV. The CDR3 bases are TGTGCCAGCAGCCAAGGTCCTAGCGGGACCTACGAGCAGTACGTC.

CDR3 region: CASSYADRPVMTEAFF. The CDR3 region has the DNA TGTGCCAGCAGTTACGCAGACAGACCGGTGATGACTGAAGCTTTCTTT. The chain combines TRBV6-5 with TRBJ1-1; tentative D call: TRBD1 (5 bases). Per the germline V gene, CDR1 is MNHEY and CDR2 is SVGAGI. With 2 bases removed from V and 5 bases from J, the gap between germline ends came to 18 bases. This CDR3 contains 16 residues.

This chain links TRBV6-5 with TRBJ1-2; 7 nucleotides agree with TRBD1. CDR1 and CDR2 (germline): MNHEY, SVGAGI. Trimming removed 5 bases from V and 5 bases from J; junction bases left unmatched: 11. This CDR3 comprises 15 residues. This CDR3 is CASSNQGGGLYGYTF. The CDR3 DNA reads TGTGCCAGCAGTAACCAGGGGGGCGGCTTGTATGGCTACACCTTC.